Here is one T cell receptor (beta chain) with its context. This entry comes from a study of blood T cell repertoires in COVID-19. Whole-study context: Researchers got acute and convalescent COVID-19 samples from the United States, Italy and Spain.

Here immunoSEQ multiplex PCR was the method, and the copy in TCRdb shows in-frame clones only, minus some. This sample yields 350,000 to 450,000 clones, of which approximately 90% are seen a single time; around 0.86% belongs to the top ten. The germline V gene has CDR1 LGHDT and CDR2 YNNKEL (reference sequence). The CDR3 contains 15 residues. The V gene end was trimmed by 3 bases and the J gene end by 6 bases; junction bases not matched to a gene: 4. The clonotype comes from a woman in her 40s who had been exposed to COVID-19. The chain carries TRBV3-1 (or the pseudogene TRBV3-2) and TRBJ2-3; TRBD2 aligns across 12 bases. What was sequenced was PBMCs or T cells enriched from blood (not recorded which). The CDR3 region has the DNA TGTGCCAGCAGCCAGCCTAGCGGGGGGGTGGATACGCAGTATTTT. Protein sequence: CASSQPSGGVDTQYF.